The rows below give T cell receptor beta chains drawn from one sample of a study of T cell repertoires in cytomegalovirus infection. TCRdb processed the reads anew with MiXCR; each CDR3 protein has one entry. The sample lists over 100,000 distinct CDR3 sequences, around 31% occurring once. No antigen has been assigned to these receptors. The sequencing here drew on CD8+ T cells from cultured PBMCs, taken from culture after CMV antigen stimulation. Source of these receptors: a human donor in good health (CMV status not recorded). Some clones in this sample may be carry-over from other donors' samples. Each CDR3 is given with its conserved first and last residue. The D gene is left open where the match is weak. For some rows the clone size is stated as once, few or many, or as a class when expanded; others skip it.

d_call,v_call,j_call,clone_size,cdr3_nt,cdr3_aa
NA,TRBV5-1,TRBJ1-1,NA,TGCGCCAGCAGCTTGGACCAGGGGACGAACACTGAAGCTTTCTTT,CASSLDQGTNTEAFF
NA,TRBV9,TRBJ1-2,NA,TGTGCCAGCAACCGAGGAGTCGGCTACACCTTC,CASNRGVGYTF
NA,TRBV7-8,TRBJ2-6,many,TGTGCCAGCAGCCCAAACCCTTCAGGATTCTCTGGGGCCAACGTCCTGACTTTC,CASSPNPSGFSGANVLTF
NA,TRBV6-5,TRBJ1-4,few,TGTGCCAGCAGTTACTCGACGTGGGGGTTTGCAACTAATGAAAAACTGTTTTTT,CASSYSTWGFATNEKLFF
NA,TRBV12-3/TRBV12-4,TRBJ2-7,NA,TGTGCCAGCAGCCCAACCCTCTACGAGCAGTACTTC,CASSPTLYEQYF
NA,TRBV2,TRBJ1-1,NA,TGTGCCAGCAATGGCAGGGGATTCGTGAACACTGAAGCTTTCTTT,CASNGRGFVNTEAFF
TRBD2,TRBV28,TRBJ2-5,few,TGTGCCAGCAGCCATCGACTAGCGGATAAAGAGACCCAGTACTTC,CASSHRLADKETQYF
TRBD1,TRBV7-9,TRBJ2-5,few,TGTGCCAGCAGCCTTGGGGACAGCCTACAAGAGACCCAGTACTTC,CASSLGDSLQETQYF
NA,TRBV15,TRBJ1-5,few,TGTGCCACCAGAACAGGACGCCTAGACAATCAGCCCCAGCATTTT,CATRTGRLDNQPQHF
NA,TRBV5-4,TRBJ2-2,few,TGTGCCAGCAGCCAGAAAGGGCCCGGGGAGCTGTTTTTT,CASSQKGPGELFF
NA,TRBV2,TRBJ2-7,many,TGTGCCAGCAGTTTTCGGGGGTTCCCTTTGGAGCAGTACTTC,CASSFRGFPLEQYF
NA,TRBV2,TRBJ2-2,NA,TGTGCCAGCAGTGATTTCTGGGCCGGGGAGCTGTTTTTT,CASSDFWAGELFF
NA,TRBV20-1,TRBJ2-2,NA,TGCAGTGCTACGGGGGACGGATCGAACACCGGGGAGCTGTTTTTT,CSATGDGSNTGELFF
TRBD2,TRBV12-3/TRBV12-4,TRBJ2-3,few,TGTGCCAGCAGCCTTGGACTAGCGGGGAAGACAGATACGCAGTATTTT,CASSLGLAGKTDTQYF
NA,TRBV14,TRBJ1-1,NA,TGTGCCAGCAGCCAAGAAACAATGAACACTGAAGCTTTCTTT,CASSQETMNTEAFF
NA,TRBV20-1,TRBJ2-5,NA,TGCAGTGCTTTTAGCGGCCCCCAAGAGACCCAGTACTTC,CSAFSGPQETQYF
NA,TRBV27,TRBJ1-2,few,TGTGCCAGCAGTCCGAGACCCATTCCCGACTATGGCTACACCTTC,CASSPRPIPDYGYTF